This T cell receptor (beta chain) was sequenced for a study of shared clonotypes between healthy human individuals (dated by TCRdb to the early 2020s). With regard to the full study: The cohort included a few men and a couple of women between 18 and 49 years of age. To estimate repertoire size and how much clonotypes are shared between individuals, the study performed deep sequencing of blood TCR repertoires from 4 to 6 healthy adults. To increase sequencing depth and limit assay-specific biases, TCR repertoire library preparation and sequencing were carried out by different laboratories using diverse techniques. Per donor, leukapheresis produced somewhere between about 0.9 and 9.5 billion PBMCs. For each donor, CD4 naive and CD4 memory were each given three plates, CD8 naive was given two plates, and CD8 memory was given one plate.

Broader findings and caveats from the paper: Pairwise subsampling led to the expectation that sequencing depth would affect the degree of clonotype sharing among donors. The genetic and exposure-history diversity represented was limited by the small number of donors. Naive subsets generally had larger estimated clonotype richness than memory subsets did. Only blood was sampled, and tissue TCR repertoires likely differ from those in blood. Compared with non-shared clonotypes, clonotypes shared by all four sorted-subset donors had higher generation probabilities. Roughly 5% of naive CD4, around 3.5% of naive CD8, approximately 2.2% of memory CD4, and about 0.4% of memory CD8 clonotypes were shared across several donors. Rarefaction of sorted-subset datasets indicated incomplete sequencing despite the large sequencing depth.

Using the deep immunoSEQ assay, TCR CDR3 regions were amplified from genomic DNA by multiplex PCR. Extracted genomic DNA from each cell subset was spread evenly across all wells of several immunoSEQ 96-well plates, with each plate serving as a replicate. Each replicate PCR for sorted subsets received approximately 200 ng genomic DNA, equal to some 32,000 T cell genomes. The purified libraries were quantified using a Qubit 3.0 fluorometer, sized with a Bioanalyzer 2100, and then quantified again using the KAPA Library Quantification kit. Every immunoSEQ 96-well plate was sequenced on a separate single-read 150-cycle Illumina NextSeq 550 flow cell. Per the authors' processing: The immunoSEQ output contained only junctional sequences without quality scores, so filtering could not match that applied to full-length reads. Sequences were annotated with PyIR, a Python wrapper for IgBLAST v1.9, and V/J genes and CDR3 were assigned using IMGT germline references. Reads with weak V/J assignments (E-value above 1e-6), missing CDR3, stop codons, out-of-frame junctions, or ambiguous translated residues were removed. V3J clonotypes were defined as sequences sharing an identical inferred V gene, J gene, and CDR3 amino acid sequence. Percentage overlap between repertoires was computed as shared unique clonotypes divided by the size of the smaller repertoire. Repertoire richness was assessed with RTK rarefaction, the Chao1 estimator, and Recon v2.1 estimates of unobserved clonotypes. Generation probabilities for all TCRbeta clonotypes obtained by the gDNA method from four donors were computed using OLGA. TCRdb retrieved this table from immuneACCESS and kept in-frame rearrangements only. Not all clones are present; in checked studies, unresolved V genes account for under half, and no reason is known for the remainder. That table furnishes V, J and clone size, whereas the DNA furnished D and trimming. The sample data list hundreds of thousands of clones, and 90% to 95% of these were observed just once. The top ten clonotypes cover around 24% of the sample.

Trimming costs V 3 bases and J 0 bases, and their ends lie 15 bases apart. Reading the germline V gene (reference sequence) gives CDR1 SEHNR and CDR2 FQNEAQ. The CDR3, cysteine through phenylalanine, is 17 amino acids long. The read is trimmed to its CDR3 DNA, 51 bases read in frame from base 1. For the CD8 naive samples, CD45RO-negative cells were positively selected for CCR7, yielding a CD45RA+CCR7+ population from which TemRA cells were excluded. The donors were healthy, HIV-negative adults who had no recently reported acute infections or vaccinations. Every donor was a Caucasian adult living in Nashville, Tennessee, USA. Blood was collected by leukapheresis, and PBMCs were isolated by Ficoll-Histopaque density gradient centrifugation and then cryopreserved in liquid nitrogen vapor phase. Purity and quantity of every magnetically sorted T cell population were checked by analytical flow cytometry. Genomic DNA was isolated from each sorted fraction and quantified by UV absorbance on a Nanodrop 2000c.

On this clone: No antigen is known for it. Base-call qualities are not available, and no considerably larger clone is one nucleotide away.

The chain joins TRBV7-9 to TRBJ1-3, with TRBD1 perhaps the D gene, on 6 matching bases. The sequence was obtained from a man aged 25 to 45 in good health. What was sequenced was naive CD8+ T cells sorted from blood. The sample's cell subset or site label, decoded: CD45RA+CCR7+. DNA sequence: TGTGCCAGCAGCTTGGTGTCTGGGGGGCTCTCTGGAAACACCATATATTTT. Protein translation: CASSLVSGGLSGNTIYF.